The 13 T cell receptor beta chains below all came from one sample that was sequenced in a study of cytomegalovirus exposure and HLA in healthy donors. The PCR employed 60 Vbeta primers together with 13 Jbeta primers. The repertoire was sequenced with immunoSEQ multiplex PCR; TCRdb's copy has only in-frame clones and lacks some. The repertoire consists of under 100,000 clones, with around 78% occurring once and the leading ten covering over 4.5%. Sequenced material: PBMCs. These TCRs come from a young man in good health and CMV-seropositive.

The chain links TRBV10-3 to TRBJ1-5; unclear D gene. The CDR3 consists of 16 residues. Trimming stripped 4 bases from V and 5 bases from J, with 18 bases between. Germline CDR1 reads ENHRY; CDR2 reads SYGVKD. The CDR3 DNA reads as TGTGCCATCAGTGCCACCTTTGGGCAGACCGATCAGCCCCAGCATTTT. Amino acids: CAISATFGQTDQPQHF.

This clone was counted only a few times. J is TRBJ1-1 and V is TRBV4-1, with D perhaps TRBD1 (5 bases). CDR1 and CDR2 (germline): MGHRA, YSYEKL. CDR3 length equals 13 residues. The V end was cut by 3 bases, the J end by 4 bases, with 9 bases between. CDR3 region: CASSQGGTTEAFF. The CDR3 DNA reads TGCGCCAGCAGCCAGGGAGGGACCACTGAAGCTTTCTTT.

V gene TRBV5-6 combines with J gene TRBJ1-2; D gene unclear. Trimming stripped 7 bases from V and 0 bases from J, with 13 bases between. The CDR3 runs 14 residues. CDR1 is SGHDT and CDR2 is YYEEEE in the germline V gene. CDR3 protein: CASHEAGANYGYTF. The CDR3 coding sequence is TGTGCCAGCCACGAGGCCGGAGCTAACTATGGCTACACCTTC.

This rearrangement joins TRBV11-1 to TRBJ2-7, with no clear D. V was shortened by 3 bases and J by 0 bases, with 3 bases between the two germline ends. Germline-derived CDR1 and CDR2 are SGHAT and FQDESV (reference sequence). The CDR3 is 12 amino acids. Here the CDR3 reads CASSFSSYEQYF. The CDR3 region has the DNA TGTGCCAGCAGCTTTAGCTCCTACGAGCAGTACTTC. Variable domain in full (rest from reference TRBV11-1 and TRBJ2-7): EAEVAQSPRYKITEKSQAVAFWCDPISGHATLYWYRQILGQGPELLVQFQDESVVDDSQLPKDRFSAERLKGVDSTLKIQPAELGDSAMYLCASSFSSYEQYFGPGTRLTVT.

V and J are TRBV5-1 and TRBJ2-7; D ambiguous. Germline-derived CDR1 and CDR2 are SGHRS and YFSETQ. V was trimmed by 2 bases and J by 11 bases, leaving 17 bases between them. This CDR3 contains 13 residues. CDR3 coding DNA: TGCGCCAGCAGCTTATTCGTGAAGGAGAGAAAGTACTTC. It yields the protein CASSLFVKERKYF.

This clone was counted once. The chain couples TRBV28 to TRBJ2-2; D is uncertain. This CDR3 has 13 residues. V lost 4 bases to trimming and J lost 2 bases, with 5 bases between them. The V gene's germline CDR1 is MDHEN and CDR2 SYDVKM. The CDR3 DNA is TGTGCCAGCAGTTCCACTAACACCGGGGAGCTGTTTTTT. Protein: CASSSTNTGELFF.

This clone was detected only a few times. Here the CDR3 reads CATRVRTGSGEQFF. In nucleotides, the CDR3 is TGTGCCACGCGAGTGAGGACAGGGTCGGGTGAGCAGTTCTTC. The rearrangement links TRBV10-3 to TRBJ2-1; TRBD1 aligns across 8 bases. Germline trimming cut 10 bases from V and 9 bases from J; bases unmatched to any gene: 14. The CDR3 is 14 residues long. Germline V lookup: CDR1 ENHRY, CDR2 SYGVKD.

The gene calls are TRBV4-1 and TRBJ1-1, with a tentative D call TRBD1 (6 bases). The CDR3 consists of 18 residues. Germline V gives CDR1 MGHRA, CDR2 YSYEKL. Trimming pared 3 bases from V and 2 bases from J, leaving 22 bases between. The CDR3 DNA sequence: TGCGCCAGCAGCCAGACGGACAGCCCTAAGGGACCAAACACTGAAGCTTTCTTT. Protein: CASSQTDSPKGPNTEAFF.

The J gene is TRBJ1-2, the V gene TRBV2; D perhaps matches TRBD1 (6 bases). The germline gives CDR1 SNHLY, CDR2 FYNNEI. Trimming removed 6 bases from V and 2 bases from J, with 10 bases in between. This CDR3 has 13 residues. The CDR3 here is CASSRDMNYGYTF. CDR3 nucleotide sequence: TGTGCCAGCAGCCGGGACATGAACTATGGCTACACCTTC.

There are a few counts of this clone. The V call is TRBV6-5, the J call TRBJ2-1; 7 bases match TRBD2. Per germline, CDR1 MNHEY and CDR2 SVGAGI. The ends lost 0 bases at V and 14 bases at J; junction bases unmatched: 7. This CDR3 has 13 residues. CDR3: CASSYSWTRDKFF. In nucleotides, the CDR3 is TGTGCCAGCAGTTACTCTTGGACTAGGGATAAGTTCTTC.

This rearrangement joins TRBV18 to TRBJ2-7; a possible D gene is TRBD1 (6 bases). The germline V gene has CDR1 KGHSH and CDR2 LQKENI. This CDR3 contains 14 residues. Deletions cut 0 bases from V and 7 bases from J, with 13 bases between. DNA for the CDR3: TGTGCCAGCTCACCACCTCAGGGGCCAGGAGAGCAGTACTTC. Its translation: CASSPPQGPGEQYF.

The chain is built from TRBV7-2 and TRBJ2-3; 7 bases line up with TRBD2. The CDR3 covers 13 residues. The V segment lost 2 bases and the J segment 8 bases; nucleotides outside the gene matches: 4. Germline CDR1 and CDR2: SGHTA and FQGNSA. CDR3 coding DNA: TGTGCCAGCAGCTTAAACAGCGGGATTACGCAGTATTTT. Translating gives CASSLNSGITQYF.

The chain employs TRBV6-5 and TRBJ2-3; 8 nucleotides agree with TRBD2. The germline V gene encodes CDR1 MNHEY and CDR2 SVGAGI. This CDR3 has 13 amino acids. J lost 7 bases, V lost 6 bases, and 6 bases had no gene match. CDR3 sequence: CASSLGRGNTQYF. The CDR3, as DNA: TGTGCCAGCAGCCTCGGGAGGGGGAATACGCAGTATTTT.